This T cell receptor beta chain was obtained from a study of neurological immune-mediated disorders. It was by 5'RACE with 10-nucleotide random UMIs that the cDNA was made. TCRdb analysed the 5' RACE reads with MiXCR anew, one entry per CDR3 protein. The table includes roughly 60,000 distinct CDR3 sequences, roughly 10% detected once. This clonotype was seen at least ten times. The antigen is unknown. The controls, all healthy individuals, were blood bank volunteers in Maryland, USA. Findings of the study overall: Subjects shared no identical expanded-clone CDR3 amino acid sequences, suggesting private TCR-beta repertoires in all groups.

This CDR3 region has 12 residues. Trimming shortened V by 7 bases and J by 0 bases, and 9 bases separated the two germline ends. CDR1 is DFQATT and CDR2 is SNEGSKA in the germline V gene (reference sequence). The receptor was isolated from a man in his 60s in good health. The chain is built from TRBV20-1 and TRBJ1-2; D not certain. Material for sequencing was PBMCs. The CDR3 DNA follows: TGCAGTGTTGAGTTAGCTAACTATGGCTACACCTTC. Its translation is CSVELANYGYTF.